Listed below are T cell receptor beta chains from one sample, sequenced in a study of T-cell memory formation after mild COVID-19. TCRdb fed the 5' RACE reads into MiXCR, producing one record per CDR3 protein. The sample lists about 390,000 distinct CDR3 sequences; about 15% were seen once. The sample was PBMCs or a T cell subset sorted from them (not recorded which). The receptor set was obtained from a young man who had mild COVID-19 (a few samples of this study predate the infection). Cell type and time point are not known. Both conserved end residues are part of each CDR3. A D gene is named only where the DNA matches it firmly. Rows give clone size only sometimes, using once, few, many, or a class for an expanded clone.

d_call j_call v_call clone_size cdr3_aa cdr3_nt
. TRBJ2-2 TRBV11-3 few CASSYGTTNTGELFF TGTGCCAGCAGCTACGGGACAACGAACACCGGGGAGCTGTTTTTT
. TRBJ1-1 TRBV29-1 . CSVEIGTFGTEAFF TGCAGCGTTGAAATCGGGACGTTCGGCACTGAAGCTTTCTTT
TRBD1 TRBJ2-1 TRBV5-1 few CASRGTGNNEQFF TGCGCCAGCAGGGGGACAGGGAACAATGAGCAGTTCTTC
TRBD1 TRBJ1-1 TRBV7-2 . CASSLDRTGMGPNTEAFF TGTGCCAGCAGCTTAGACAGGACAGGGATGGGGCCTAACACTGAAGCTTTCTTT
TRBD1 TRBJ2-6 TRBV5-1 few CASRRTGLAGANVLTF TGCGCCAGCAGAAGGACAGGGTTGGCTGGGGCCAACGTCCTGACTTTC
. TRBJ1-5 TRBV2 . CASSAEGTRNQPQHF TGTGCCAGCAGCGCAGAGGGGACCCGCAATCAGCCCCAGCATTTT
. TRBJ1-4 TRBV4-3 . CASSQDYRVNEKLFF TGCGCCAGCAGCCAAGATTACAGAGTTAATGAAAAACTGTTTTTT
. TRBJ2-5 TRBV27 few CASSKQESQETQYF TGTGCCAGCAGTAAACAGGAGTCCCAAGAGACCCAGTACTTC
. TRBJ1-1 TRBV12-3/TRBV12-4 . CASSFLNPTEAFF TGTGCCAGCAGTTTCTTGAATCCAACTGAAGCTTTCTTT
. TRBJ2-1 TRBV24-1 . CATSDWRGASSYNEQFF TGTGCCACCAGTGATTGGAGGGGGGCCTCCTCCTACAATGAGCAGTTCTTC
. TRBJ1-2 TRBV7-2 many CASSWDTLNYGYTF TGTGCCAGCAGCTGGGACACCCTTAACTATGGCTACACCTTC
. TRBJ1-2 TRBV20-1 few CSASDRANYGYTF TGCAGTGCATCCGACCGAGCTAACTATGGCTACACCTTC
. TRBJ2-2 TRBV5-1 . CASSGAEGTNTGELFF TGCGCCAGCAGCGGGGCGGAGGGGACGAACACCGGGGAGCTGTTTTTT
TRBD1 TRBJ2-2 TRBV5-1 few CASSSPGGTDTGELFF TGCGCCAGCAGCTCTCCAGGGGGCACGGACACCGGGGAGCTGTTTTTT
TRBD1 TRBJ1-2 TRBV7-9 many CASSPGTGGYTF TGTGCCAGCAGCCCCGGGACAGGCGGCTACACCTTC
. TRBJ2-7 TRBV5-4 . CASSLDRTLIYEQYF TGTGCCAGCAGCTTGGATAGAACACTCATCTACGAGCAGTACTTC
TRBD2 TRBJ2-7 TRBV9 once CASSVEVRGGNEQYF TGTGCCAGCAGCGTAGAGGTACGGGGGGGTAACGAGCAGTACTTC
. TRBJ2-6 TRBV29-1 few CSVEVGAGANVLTF TGCAGCGTTGAAGTGGGCGCTGGGGCCAACGTCCTGACTTTC
. TRBJ2-7 TRBV7-9 . CASSLADSTYEQYF TGTGCCAGCAGCTTGGCCGACAGTACCTACGAGCAGTACTTC
TRBD1 TRBJ1-6 TRBV12-3/TRBV12-4 . CATKQGHNSPLHF TGTGCCACCAAACAGGGGCATAATTCACCCCTCCACTTT
. TRBJ1-5 TRBV28 few CASSSLNQPQHF TGTGCCAGCAGCTCCCTAAATCAGCCCCAGCATTTT
TRBD1 TRBJ2-5 TRBV28 . CASRGPGGLRETQYF TGTGCCAGCAGAGGACCAGGGGGCCTAAGAGAGACCCAGTACTTC
. TRBJ2-7 TRBV6-1 . CASTLGLLYEQYF TGTGCCAGCACCCTCGGACTCCTCTACGAGCAGTACTTC
TRBD1 TRBJ2-7 TRBV7-9 few CASTTGVYYEQYF TGTGCCAGCACTACAGGGGTGTACTACGAGCAGTACTTC
. TRBJ2-2 TRBV7-3 few CASSPTFSTGELFF TGTGCCAGCAGCCCCACCTTCTCCACCGGGGAGCTGTTTTTT
. TRBJ2-5 TRBV24-1 . CATSSEVWETQYF TGTGCCACCAGTTCGGAGGTATGGGAGACCCAGTACTTC
TRBD2 TRBJ2-5 TRBV20-1 many CSARASGGADWETQYF TGCAGTGCTAGAGCCAGCGGGGGGGCTGACTGGGAGACCCAGTACTTC
. TRBJ2-2 TRBV7-9 . CASRQETNTGELFF TGTGCCAGCAGACAGGAAACGAACACCGGGGAGCTGTTTTTT
. TRBJ2-1 TRBV9 few CASSVGFRWGAAEQFF TGTGCCAGCAGCGTAGGGTTCCGGTGGGGGGCCGCTGAGCAGTTCTTC
TRBD1 TRBJ1-1 TRBV6-5 . CASTDSGQVNTEAFF TGTGCCAGCACCGATTCGGGACAGGTGAACACTGAAGCTTTCTTT
TRBD2 TRBJ2-3 TRBV7-3 . CASSRYSGGLDTQYF TGTGCCAGCAGCCGATATAGCGGGGGCCTCGATACGCAGTATTTT
. TRBJ1-6 TRBV11-2 . CASTIGVYNSPLHF TGTGCCAGCACCATAGGGGTTTATAATTCACCCCTCCACTTT
. TRBJ2-1 TRBV4-3 few CASSQGYSGNEQFF TGCGCCAGCAGCCAGGGGTATAGTGGGAATGAGCAGTTCTTC
. TRBJ1-5 TRBV6-5 few CASSQGGLQHF TGTGCCAGCAGCCAGGGCGGGCTCCAGCATTTT
TRBD2 TRBJ2-1 TRBV5-1 . CASSLRASGGAGEFF TGCGCCAGCAGCTTGCGGGCTAGCGGGGGGGCCGGAGAGTTCTTC
. TRBJ1-1 TRBV12-3/TRBV12-4 few CASSLGAGRTEAFF TGTGCCAGCAGTCTTGGGGCGGGGAGGACTGAAGCTTTCTTT
. TRBJ1-4 TRBV19 . CASTGIRTNEKLFF TGTGCCAGTACGGGCATCAGAACTAATGAAAAACTGTTTTTT
. TRBJ1-1 TRBV7-9 few CASSPGGGRLRTEAFF TGTGCCAGCAGCCCGGGGGGGGGTAGGCTTCGGACTGAAGCTTTCTTT
. TRBJ2-5 TRBV7-2 . CASSLGYNFQETQYF TGTGCCAGCAGCTTAGGCTACAACTTCCAAGAGACCCAGTACTTC
TRBD2 TRBJ2-7 TRBV5-1 . CASSSVPRGGSYEQYF TGCGCCAGCAGCTCAGTTCCCCGCGGGGGGTCCTACGAGCAGTACTTC
. TRBJ2-5 TRBV11-2 . CASSIGGVETQYF TGTGCCAGCAGTATCGGGGGAGTGGAGACCCAGTACTTC
. TRBJ1-1 TRBV7-9 many CASSLGTAWNTEAFF TGTGCCAGCAGCTTAGGGACGGCTTGGAACACTGAAGCTTTCTTT
. TRBJ2-4 TRBV20-1 . CSAPGPGNIQYF TGCAGTGCCCCCGGGCCGGGAAACATTCAGTACTTC
. TRBJ2-1 TRBV5-4 few CASSGAGTLYNEQFF TGTGCCAGCAGCGGGGCCGGGACACTATACAATGAGCAGTTCTTC
TRBD1 TRBJ1-5 TRBV12-3/TRBV12-4 . CASSQGTVDQPQHF TGTGCCAGCAGTCAAGGGACAGTTGATCAGCCCCAGCATTTT
. TRBJ2-5 TRBV5-1 many CASSLTAQETQYF TGTGCCAGCAGCTTAACGGCCCAAGAGACCCAGTACTTC
. TRBJ1-1 TRBV7-2 few CASSLVYRDTEAFF TGTGCCAGCAGCTTAGTATACCGAGACACTGAAGCTTTCTTT